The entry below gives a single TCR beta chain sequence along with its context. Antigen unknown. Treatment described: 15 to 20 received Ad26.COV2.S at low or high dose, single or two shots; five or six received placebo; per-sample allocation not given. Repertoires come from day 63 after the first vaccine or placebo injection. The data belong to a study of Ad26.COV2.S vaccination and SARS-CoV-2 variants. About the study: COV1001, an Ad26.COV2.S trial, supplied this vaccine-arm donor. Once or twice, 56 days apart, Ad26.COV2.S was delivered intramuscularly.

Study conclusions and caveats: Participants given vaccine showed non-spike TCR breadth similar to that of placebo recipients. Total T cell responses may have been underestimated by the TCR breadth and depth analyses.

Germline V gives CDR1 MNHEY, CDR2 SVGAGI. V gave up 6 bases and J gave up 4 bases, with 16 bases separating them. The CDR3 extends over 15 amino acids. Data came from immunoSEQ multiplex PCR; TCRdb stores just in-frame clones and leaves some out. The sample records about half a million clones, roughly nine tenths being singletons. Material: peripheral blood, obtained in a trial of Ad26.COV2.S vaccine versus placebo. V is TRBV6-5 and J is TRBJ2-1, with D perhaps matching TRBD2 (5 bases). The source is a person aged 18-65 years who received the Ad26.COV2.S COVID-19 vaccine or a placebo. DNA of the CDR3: TGTGCCAGCAGCATCGGGATTTCCGTATACAATGAGCAGTTCTTC. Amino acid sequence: CASSIGISVYNEQFF.